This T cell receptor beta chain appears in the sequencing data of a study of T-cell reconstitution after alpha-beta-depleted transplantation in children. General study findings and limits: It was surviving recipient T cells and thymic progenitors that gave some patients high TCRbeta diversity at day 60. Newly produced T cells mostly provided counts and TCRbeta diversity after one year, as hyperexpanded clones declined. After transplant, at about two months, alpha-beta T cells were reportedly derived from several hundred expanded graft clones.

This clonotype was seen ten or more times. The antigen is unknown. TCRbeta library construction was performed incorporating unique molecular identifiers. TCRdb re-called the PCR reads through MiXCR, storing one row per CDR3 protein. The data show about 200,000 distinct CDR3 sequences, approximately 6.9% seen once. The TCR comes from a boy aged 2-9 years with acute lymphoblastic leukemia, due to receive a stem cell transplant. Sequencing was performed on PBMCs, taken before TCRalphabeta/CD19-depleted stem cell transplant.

The CDR3 here is CASSFLAGPSTDTQYF. CDR3 nucleotide sequence: TGTGCCAGCAGCTTTTTAGCGGGGCCCAGCACAGATACGCAGTATTTT. This rearrangement joins TRBV7-8 to TRBJ2-3; the match to TRBD2 covers 8 bases. V trimming: 3 bases; J trimming: 0 bases; junction bases outside the gene matches: 5. Germline V gene lookup returns CDR1 SGHVS and CDR2 FQNEAQ. The CDR3 is made up of 16 amino acids.